This T cell receptor (beta chain) derives from a study of T cells in Graves' hyperthyroidism and ophthalmopathy. Study-wide background: Once the initial diagnosis was made, peripheral blood was obtained before any treatment. General study results and limits: With a median lead of approximately 6.4 months before onset, the model predicted ophthalmopathy. Peripheral blood also featured most of the thyroid clonotypes expanded above 0.001. A model built on 13 V-J features separated ophthalmopathy from stable hyperthyroidism.

On this clonotype: Its antigen is still unknown. This is likely a read error, given that the CDR3 carries no conserved phenylalanine or tryptophan at its end.

RNA transcripts provided the source from which TCR beta CDR3 regions were amplified. When the TCR CDR3 underwent first-round RT-PCR, the HTBI primer set was used. TCRdb processed the multiplex PCR reads anew with MiXCR; each CDR3 protein has one entry. Among around 600,000 distinct CDR3 sequences listed, approximately 15% were seen once. Sequenced input: blood. The receptor was derived from a woman aged 18-35 years with Graves' ophthalmopathy.

CDR3 amino acids: CASSRLGPSNEKLFL. The CDR3 coding sequence is TGTGCCAGCAGTCGGTTGGGCCCATCTAATGAAAAACTGTTTCTT. V is TRBV27 and J is TRBJ1-4; D is uncertain. Germline-derived CDR1 and CDR2 are MNHEY and SMNVEV (reference sequence). The CDR3 loop spans 15 amino acids. V was pared by 5 bases and J by 3 bases, with 13 bases between.